Given below is one T cell receptor (beta chain) in context. Its binding antigen is unknown. Base qualities are not provided; no much larger clone lies one nucleotide away. Receptor amplification or capture employed the immunoSEQ multiplex PCR assay. Some 100,000 TCR templates per sample were assayed by the deep sequencing platform. Genomic DNA extracted from sorted T cells was the material used for TCRbeta CDR3 sequencing. Per the original workflow: The R programming language was used for the clonal analysis of the TCRbeta CDR3 data. Comparing unstimulated samples against CFSE-low samples taken after the reaction was how alloreactive CD4+ and CD8+ clones were defined. Alloreactive CD4+ clones were assigned to regulatory or non-regulatory origin by matching sequences to sorted unstimulated Treg and non-Treg repertoires. Here the immuneACCESS table is served through TCRdb, limited to in-frame sequences with V and J called. Missing clones are a known gap in these copies; in checked studies unresolved V genes cover under half, and the rest lacks a known reason. The DNA was the basis for D and trimming; V, J and clone size are from that table. Recorded for this sample are 70,000 or so clones; under 95% of them occurred a single time. The top ten clones comprise approximately 29% of the sample.

CDR1 and CDR2 were assigned from the germline V gene (reference sequence) as MNHEY and SMNVEV. There are 16 amino acids in the CDR3, from cysteine to phenylalanine inclusive. Just CDR3 DNA is preserved here, 48 bases in frame from base 1. Germline trimming amounts to 3 bases on V and 12 bases on J, with 15 as the count of junction bases outside the gene matches. The data are from a study of siplizumab effects on memory and regulatory T cells (dated by TCRdb to the late 2010s). About the study as a whole: The effect of the anti-CD2 antibody siplizumab on alloreactive T-cell subsets was examined in allogeneic mixed lymphocyte reactions constructed from human PBMCs. The study at large found these results: Roughly 75-95% of proliferating CD4+ or CD8+ clones could not be assigned a naive or memory phenotype. Because sequences below about 10^-5 frequency were poorly captured, only a minor fraction of alloreactive clones could be mapped to unstimulated subsets. Of the alloreactive CD4+ clones that could be mapped, the Treg-derived share averaged almost 70% with siplizumab compared with approximately 30% in control reactions. No functional confirmation was obtained for the suppressive function of proliferating Tregs from siplizumab cultures. Siplizumab significantly reduced the cumulative frequency of alloreactive sequences traceable to unstimulated CD4+ memory T cells. Greater diversity appeared to be present in unstimulated naive T cells than in memory T cells, and a substantial contribution to the alloresponse seemed to be made by naive cells.

Sorted unstimulated T cells, along with proliferating T cells recovered from mixed lymphocyte reactions, underwent TCRbeta CDR3 sequencing. Fresh whole blood from nine to eleven HLA-typed healthy donors was used to isolate PBMCs. The sample consisted of CD8+ T cells sorted from blood. The clonotype originates from a human donor in good health. Recombination connected TRBV27 to TRBJ2-1; 9 junctional bases match TRBD2. The CDR3 protein: CASSFSGGGASLGQFF. The nucleotide sequence is given as TGTGCCAGCAGTTTCTCTGGCGGGGGGGCAAGCTTAGGGCAGTTCTTC.